This T cell receptor beta chain was profiled in a study of T cell clonotyping in hematopoietic cell transplantation. Study observations and caveats: No sorting was done, leaving CD4 and CD8 contributions mixed. Pathologically expanded recipient clonotypes increased progressively from day 30 to day 180 as diversity fell.

Some clones are missing from TCRdb's copy, which holds only in-frame ones; the method was immunoSEQ multiplex PCR. Among around 11,000 clones listed, roughly nine tenths were seen once. Turning to this clone: Its target is not known.

CDR3 size: 15 residues. Germline CDR1 reads MNHEY; CDR2 reads SVGAGI. The V gene lost 0 bases and the J gene lost 2 bases, with 7 bases spanning the gap. The input for sequencing was PBMCs, taken 100 days after allogeneic stem cell transplant. The TCR sequence derives from a female patient between 55 and 75 years old who had an allogeneic stem cell transplant from an unrelated donor, so the T cells may come from the graft donor. Some clones in this sample may be carry-over from other donors' samples. The chain recombines TRBV6-5 with TRBJ2-2, with a weak D call TRBD1 (5 bases). The CDR3 DNA is TGTGCCAGCAGTTACTCGACAGCTAACACCGGGGAGCTGTTTTTT. Residues: CASSYSTANTGELFF.